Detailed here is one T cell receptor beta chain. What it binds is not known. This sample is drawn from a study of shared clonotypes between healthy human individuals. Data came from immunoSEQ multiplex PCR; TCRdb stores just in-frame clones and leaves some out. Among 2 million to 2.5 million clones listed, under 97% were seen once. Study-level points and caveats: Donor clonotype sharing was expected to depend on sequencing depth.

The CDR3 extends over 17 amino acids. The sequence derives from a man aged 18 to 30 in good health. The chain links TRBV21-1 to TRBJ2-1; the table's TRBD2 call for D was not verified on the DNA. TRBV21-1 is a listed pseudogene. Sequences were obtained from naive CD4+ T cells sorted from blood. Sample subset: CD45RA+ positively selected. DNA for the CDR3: TGTGCCAGCAGCAAAGCGCTTTGGGGGGTGGCCTACAATGAGCAGTTCTTC. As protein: CASSKALWGVAYNEQFF.